This is a list of T cell receptor beta chains from one sample in a study of early T cells in non-severe SARS-CoV-2 infection. TCRdb re-analysed the 5' RACE reads in MiXCR, keeping a single row per CDR3 protein. The sample carries some 85,000 distinct CDR3 sequences, about an eighth recorded once. Sample: whole blood. These receptors were taken from an adult who was a healthcare worker with PCR-confirmed SARS-CoV-2 infection or an uninfected control (not recorded which). CDR3s include the opening cysteine and the closing phenylalanine or tryptophan. Fields, in order: D gene, V gene, J gene, clone size, CDR3 DNA, CDR3 protein. The D gene is left open where the match is weak. Clone size, where shown, is once, few, many, or a class for clones that have expanded.

-,TRBV12-3/TRBV12-4,TRBJ2-7,many,TGTGCCAGCAGAGTGGGTGAAGGGCGCTCCTACGAGCAGTACTTC,CASRVGEGRSYEQYF
-,TRBV7-3,TRBJ2-7,many,TGTGCCAGCAGCTTAACTGGGGAGCAGTACTTC,CASSLTGEQYF
-,TRBV12-3/TRBV12-4,TRBJ2-3,many,TGTGCCAGCAGTTCACGGGGTAGCACAGATACGCAGTATTTT,CASSSRGSTDTQYF
TRBD1,TRBV5-5,TRBJ2-7,many,TGTGCCAGCAGCTCACCCAGGGGGCCGGGGAACGAGCAGTACTTC,CASSSPRGPGNEQYF
-,TRBV7-2,TRBJ1-1,many,TGTGCCAGCAGCTTAGTTTTTGGCGAAAAAGCTTTCTTT,CASSLVFGEKAFF
-,TRBV7-9,TRBJ2-1,-,TGTGCCAGCAGCTTAGCGGAGGACAGCGACAATGAGCAGTTCTTC,CASSLAEDSDNEQFF
-,TRBV10-1,TRBJ2-7,-,TGCGCCAGCAGTGAGTCAAAACGAGACGAGCAGTACTTC,CASSESKRDEQYF
-,TRBV30,TRBJ2-7,many,TGTGCCTGGAGTGCCGCCTACGAGCAGTACTTC,CAWSAAYEQYF
-,TRBV20-1,TRBJ2-5,many,TGCAGTGCTAGAGGGGGTAGCGGCGAAGAGACCCAGTACTTC,CSARGGSGEETQYF
-,TRBV29-1,TRBJ1-4,many,TGCAGCGCCGGACATGGCCCCGAAAAACTGTTTTTT,CSAGHGPEKLFF
TRBD1,TRBV2,TRBJ1-2,-,TGTGCCAGCAGCTTCGAGACAGGGCGGGGTGGCTACACCTTC,CASSFETGRGGYTF
-,TRBV5-1,TRBJ1-5,few,TGCGCCAGCAGCTTGGGTTCCGGTCAGCCCCAGCATTTT,CASSLGSGQPQHF
TRBD1,TRBV12-3/TRBV12-4,TRBJ2-7,-,TGTGCCAGCAGTTTCCGGACAGGGCCCTACGAGCAGTACTTC,CASSFRTGPYEQYF
-,TRBV3-1,TRBJ2-3,-,TGTGCCAGCAGCAGAATGGATACGCAGTATTTT,CASSRMDTQYF
TRBD2,TRBV7-9,TRBJ2-1,few,TGTGCCAGCAGCGCGGGGGGCCCTTCCCCCCACAATGAGCAGTTCTTC,CASSAGGPSPHNEQFF
TRBD2,TRBV20-1,TRBJ2-1,-,TGCAGTGCTAGAGTGATGACCGGGACTATCGGGACCAGCTCCTACAATGAGCAGTTCTTC,CSARVMTGTIGTSSYNEQFF
-,TRBV7-3,TRBJ1-6,-,TGTGCCTGCCCGGGGGCGGAGGGTCCGTTGGGCTCCTATAATTCACCCCTCCACTTT,CACPGAEGPLGSYNSPLHF
TRBD1,TRBV7-9,TRBJ2-2,few,TGTGCCAGCAGGCCAAGGGGGCAGACGAACACCGGGGAGCTGTTTTTT,CASRPRGQTNTGELFF
-,TRBV4-1,TRBJ1-2,many,TGCGCCAGCAGCCAAGATGGGTTTGGCTATGGCTACACCTTC,CASSQDGFGYGYTF
-,TRBV5-5,TRBJ2-2,-,TGTGCCAGCAGCTTGCCGGGTAGAAGCAAAACCGGGGAGCTGTTTTTT,CASSLPGRSKTGELFF
-,TRBV7-2,TRBJ1-1,-,TGTGCCAGCAGCTTAGTTGCTAGGACAGCTGAAGCTTTCTTT,CASSLVARTAEAFF
-,TRBV20-1,TRBJ1-1,few,TGCAGTGCTAGACCCCTTGAGGGAGTTCCCGGTTCAGTACTCGAAGCTTTCTTT,CSARPLEGVPGSVLEAFF
-,TRBV10-2,TRBJ1-2,many,TGCGCCAGCAGTGGCCGCCGACAGGACGGCTACACCTTC,CASSGRRQDGYTF
-,TRBV7-2,TRBJ1-1,few,TGTGCCAGCAGCTTAAGCTGGACGTCCGAAGCTTTCTTT,CASSLSWTSEAFF
-,TRBV29-1,TRBJ1-2,-,TGCGGCGCAAGCCGGGACGGCTACACCTTC,CGASRDGYTF
-,TRBV7-2,TRBJ2-1,many,TGTGCCAGCAGCTTAGGTCCGCTAGAGAACAATGAGCAGTTCTTC,CASSLGPLENNEQFF
TRBD2,TRBV12-3/TRBV12-4,TRBJ2-3,few,TGTGCCAGCAGCATTAGCGGGGGCACAGATACGCAGTATTTT,CASSISGGTDTQYF
-,TRBV5-1,TRBJ2-7,-,TGCGCCAGCAGCTTCCGCCCTAGCTCCTACGAGCAGTACTTC,CASSFRPSSYEQYF
TRBD2,TRBV6-4,TRBJ2-1,many,TGTGCCAGCAGTGATGGGATGGGAGGGATCAATGAGCAGTTCTTC,CASSDGMGGINEQFF
-,TRBV5-1,TRBJ2-1,many,TGCGCCAGCAGCCAGGGGTACAATGAGCAGTTCTTC,CASSQGYNEQFF
-,TRBV20-1,TRBJ2-7,few,TGCAGTGCCCTCAGGGCTGGTATATCCTACGAGCAGTACTTC,CSALRAGISYEQYF
-,TRBV6-1,TRBJ2-7,few,TGTGCCAGCAGTGAAGCGACAGTGGGCTCCTACGAGCAGTACTTC,CASSEATVGSYEQYF
-,TRBV19,TRBJ2-3,-,TGTGCCAGTAGCCCCCTAGGTCAGCGGGATACGCAGTATTTT,CASSPLGQRDTQYF
TRBD2,TRBV6-2/TRBV6-3,TRBJ2-1,few,TGTGCCAGCAGTTCCGACCCGGGACTAGCTAGTGAGCAGTTCTTC,CASSSDPGLASEQFF
-,TRBV7-6,TRBJ1-1,many,TGTGCCAGCAGTGGGTCCACAACGAACACTGAAGCTTTCTTT,CASSGSTTNTEAFF
TRBD1,TRBV10-3,TRBJ2-5,many,TGTGCCATCAGTAGTACAGGGGATGAGACCCAGTACTTC,CAISSTGDETQYF
TRBD2,TRBV7-3,TRBJ2-1,-,TGTGCCAGCAGCCCTGTCCCGGGACTAGCGGGGGGGTCTAACAATGAGCAGTTCTTC,CASSPVPGLAGGSNNEQFF
-,TRBV7-2,TRBJ1-1,many,TGTGCCAGCAGCCCCCCCACAGGGATGTACACTGAAGCTTTCTTT,CASSPPTGMYTEAFF
TRBD2,TRBV11-2,TRBJ2-2,many,TGTGCCAGCACTCAAACCGGGGGGTCGAACACCGGGGAGCTGTTTTTT,CASTQTGGSNTGELFF
TRBD1,TRBV7-9,TRBJ2-1,many,TGTGCCAGCAGCTTACCCACCGGGACAGGGTTTTACAATGAGCAGTTCTTC,CASSLPTGTGFYNEQFF
-,TRBV18,TRBJ1-5,few,TGTGCCAGCTCACCAGCGGGCAGTTATCAGCCCCAGCATTTT,CASSPAGSYQPQHF
-,TRBV11-2,TRBJ1-1,-,TGTGCCAGCAGGCCCGTACAGGGAATGAACACTGAAGCTTTCTTT,CASRPVQGMNTEAFF
-,TRBV7-2,TRBJ1-4,-,TGTGCCAGCAGCTTACTTTTCGGTGAAAAACTGTTTTTT,CASSLLFGEKLFF
TRBD1,TRBV27,TRBJ2-1,many,TGTGCCAGCAGTTTGCAGGGGGCGAGCAATGAGCAGTTCTTC,CASSLQGASNEQFF
-,TRBV30,TRBJ1-1,many,TGTGCCTGGAGAGTGGACCCGGGGGAAGCTTTCTTT,CAWRVDPGEAFF
TRBD2,TRBV20-1,TRBJ2-3,few,TGCAGTGCCTCAACCCGGGGGGGCCATTTTACAGATACGCAGTATTTT,CSASTRGGHFTDTQYF
-,TRBV20-1,TRBJ1-3,many,TGCAGTGCTATGCCAGGGAAGGGGCACACCATATATTTT,CSAMPGKGHTIYF
-,TRBV3-1,TRBJ2-1,many,TGTGCCAGCAGCCAGAGAGGAGCGGGTAACAATGAGCAGTTCTTC,CASSQRGAGNNEQFF
-,TRBV10-2,TRBJ1-1,-,TGCGCCAGCAAGGGGCAGGGCGAGAACACTGAAGCTTTCTTT,CASKGQGENTEAFF
-,TRBV30,TRBJ2-4,-,TGTGCCCGGAGTGCTCGGCCGCCCCTGGGGAACATTCAGTACTTC,CARSARPPLGNIQYF